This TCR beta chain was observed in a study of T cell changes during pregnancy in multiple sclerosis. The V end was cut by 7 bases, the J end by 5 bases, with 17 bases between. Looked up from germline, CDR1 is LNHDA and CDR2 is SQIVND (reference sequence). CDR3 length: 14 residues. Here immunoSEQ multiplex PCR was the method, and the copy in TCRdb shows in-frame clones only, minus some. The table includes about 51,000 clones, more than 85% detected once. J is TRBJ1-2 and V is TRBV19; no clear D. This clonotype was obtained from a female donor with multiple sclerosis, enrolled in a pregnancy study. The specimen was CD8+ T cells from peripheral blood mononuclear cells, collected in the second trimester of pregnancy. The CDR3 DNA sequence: TGTGCCAGTACCTCCGGGTCGCTCCCTTATGGCTACACCTTC. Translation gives CASTSGSLPYGYTF. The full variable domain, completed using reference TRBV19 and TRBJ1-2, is DGGITQSPKYLFRKEGQNVTLSCEQNLNHDAMYWYRQDPGQGLRLIYYSQIVNDFQKGDIAEGYSVSREKKESFPLTVTSAQKNPTAFYLCASTSGSLPYGYTFGSGTRLTVV.